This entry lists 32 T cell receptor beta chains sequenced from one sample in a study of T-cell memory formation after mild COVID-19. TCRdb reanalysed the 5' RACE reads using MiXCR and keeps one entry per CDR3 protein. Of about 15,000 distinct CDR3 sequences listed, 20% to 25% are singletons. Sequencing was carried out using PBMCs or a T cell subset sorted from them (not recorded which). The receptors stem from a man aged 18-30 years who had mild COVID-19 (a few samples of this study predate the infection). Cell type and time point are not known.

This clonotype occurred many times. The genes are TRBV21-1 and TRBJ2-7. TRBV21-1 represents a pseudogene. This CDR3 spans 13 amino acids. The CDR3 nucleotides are TGTGCCAGCAGCACAGCGCTACTCTACGAGCAGTACGTC. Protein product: CASSTALLYEQYV.

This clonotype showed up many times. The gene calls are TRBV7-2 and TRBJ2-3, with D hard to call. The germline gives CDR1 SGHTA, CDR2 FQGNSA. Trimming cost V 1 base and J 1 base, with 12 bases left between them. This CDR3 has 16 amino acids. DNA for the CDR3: TGTGCCAGCAGCTTAGAAGACTTCTGGCGCACAGATACGCAGTATTTT. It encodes CASSLEDFWRTDTQYF.

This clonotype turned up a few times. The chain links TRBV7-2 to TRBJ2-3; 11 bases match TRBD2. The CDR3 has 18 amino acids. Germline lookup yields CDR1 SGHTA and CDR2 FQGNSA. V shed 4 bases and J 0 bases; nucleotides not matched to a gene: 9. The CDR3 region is CASSSLLAGVTSTDTQYF. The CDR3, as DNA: TGTGCCAGCAGCTCCCTACTAGCGGGGGTAACTAGCACAGATACGCAGTATTTT.

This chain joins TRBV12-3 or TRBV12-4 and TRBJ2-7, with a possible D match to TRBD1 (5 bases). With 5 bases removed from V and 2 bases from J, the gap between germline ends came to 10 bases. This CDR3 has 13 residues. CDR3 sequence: CASSGASAYEQYF. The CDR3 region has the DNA TGTGCCAGCAGTGGGGCGTCGGCCTACGAGCAGTACTTC.

CDR3 coding DNA: TGCAGTGCAGCGAGTGATAAGGATGGCTACACCTTC. This sequence encodes CSAASDKDGYTF. The chain uses TRBV20-1 and TRBJ1-2; no firm D call. Germline V gene sequence: CDR1 DFQATT, CDR2 SNEGSKA (reference sequence). This CDR3 is 12 amino acids long. Trimming took off 6 bases at V and 6 bases at J, with 14 bases between the two ends.

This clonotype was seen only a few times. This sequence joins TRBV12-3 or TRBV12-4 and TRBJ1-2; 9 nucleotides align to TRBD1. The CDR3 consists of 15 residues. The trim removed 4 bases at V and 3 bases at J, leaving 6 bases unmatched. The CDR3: CASSSWDRAYYGYTF. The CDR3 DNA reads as TGTGCCAGCAGTTCCTGGGACAGGGCCTACTATGGCTACACCTTC.

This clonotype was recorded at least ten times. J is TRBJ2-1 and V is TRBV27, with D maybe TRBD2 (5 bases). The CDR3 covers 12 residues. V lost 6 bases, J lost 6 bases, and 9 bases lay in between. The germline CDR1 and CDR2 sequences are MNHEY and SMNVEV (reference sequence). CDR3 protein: CASSPGINEQFF. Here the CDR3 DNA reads TGTGCCAGCAGCCCGGGGATCAATGAGCAGTTCTTC.

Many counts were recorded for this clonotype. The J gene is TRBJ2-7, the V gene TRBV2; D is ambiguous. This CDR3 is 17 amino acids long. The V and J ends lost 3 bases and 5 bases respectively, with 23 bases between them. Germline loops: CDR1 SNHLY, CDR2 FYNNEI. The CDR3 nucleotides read TGTGCCAGCAGTGAGGGGTTTTGGGCCGATGATCCCCACGAGCAGTACTTC. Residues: CASSEGFWADDPHEQYF. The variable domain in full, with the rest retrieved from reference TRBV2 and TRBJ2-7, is EPEVTQTPSHQVTQMGQEVILRCVPISNHLYFYWYRQILGQKVEFLVSFYNNEISEKSEIFDDQFSVERPDGSNFTLKIRSTKLEDSAMYFCASSEGFWADDPHEQYFGPGTRLTVT.

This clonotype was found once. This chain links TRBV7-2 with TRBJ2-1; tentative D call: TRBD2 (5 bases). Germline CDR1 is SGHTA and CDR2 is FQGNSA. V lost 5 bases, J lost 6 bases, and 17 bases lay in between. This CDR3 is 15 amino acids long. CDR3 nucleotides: TGTGCCAGCAGCCAGACTAACGGTGCCGCCAATGAGCAGTTCTTC. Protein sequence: CASSQTNGAANEQFF.

CDR3 in DNA: TGTGCCAGTAAGCCGGGACAGCACACAGATACGCAGTATTTT. As protein: CASKPGQHTDTQYF. The V call is TRBV12-3 or TRBV12-4, the J call TRBJ2-3; 7 nucleotides line up with TRBD1. This CDR3 is built from 14 residues. The J segment lost 2 bases and the V segment lost 9 bases, leaving 8 bases of the junction unmatched.

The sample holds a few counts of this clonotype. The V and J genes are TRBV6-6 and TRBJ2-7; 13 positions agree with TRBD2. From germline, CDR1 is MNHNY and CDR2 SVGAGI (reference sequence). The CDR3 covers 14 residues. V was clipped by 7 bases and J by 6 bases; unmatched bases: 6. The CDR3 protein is CASTLAGGPPEQYF. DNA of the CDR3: TGTGCCAGCACACTAGCGGGGGGGCCCCCCGAGCAGTACTTC.

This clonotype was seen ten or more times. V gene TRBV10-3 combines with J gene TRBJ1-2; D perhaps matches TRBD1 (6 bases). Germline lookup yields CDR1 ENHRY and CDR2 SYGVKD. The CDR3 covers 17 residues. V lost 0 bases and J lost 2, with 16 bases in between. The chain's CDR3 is CAISESLVGTPNYGYTF. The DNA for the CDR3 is TGTGCCATCAGTGAGTCGCTCGTCGGGACACCGAACTATGGCTACACCTTC.

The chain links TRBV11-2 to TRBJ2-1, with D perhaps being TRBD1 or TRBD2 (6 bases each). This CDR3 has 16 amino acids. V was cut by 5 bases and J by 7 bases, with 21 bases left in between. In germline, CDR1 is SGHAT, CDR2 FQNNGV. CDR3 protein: CASSRRGLRDSNEQFF. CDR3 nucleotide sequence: TGTGCCAGCAGCCGCAGGGGTCTTCGGGACTCTAATGAGCAGTTCTTC.

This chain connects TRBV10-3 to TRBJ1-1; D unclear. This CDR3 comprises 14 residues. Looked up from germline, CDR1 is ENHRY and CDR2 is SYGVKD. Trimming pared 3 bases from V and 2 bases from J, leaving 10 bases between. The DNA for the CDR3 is TGTGCCATCAGTGACCCCGGAACTAACACTGAAGCTTTCTTT. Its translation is CAISDPGTNTEAFF.

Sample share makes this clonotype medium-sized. The CDR3 loop reads CASSLNRGPQETQYF. The CDR3 DNA reads as TGTGCCAGCAGCTTAAATAGGGGGCCCCAAGAGACCCAGTACTTC. This chain links TRBV7-7 with TRBJ2-5, with 7 bases aligning to TRBD1. The length of the CDR3 is 15 residues. V shed 2 bases and J 1 base; nucleotides not matched to a gene: 4. Germline CDR1 is SSHAT and CDR2 is FNYEAQ (reference sequence).

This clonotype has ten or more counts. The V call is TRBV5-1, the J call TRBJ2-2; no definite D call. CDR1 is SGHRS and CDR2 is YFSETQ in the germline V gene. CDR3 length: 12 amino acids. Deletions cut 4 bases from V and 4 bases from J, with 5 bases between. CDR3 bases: TGCGCCAGCAGCCACCGCACCGGGGAGCTGTTTTTT. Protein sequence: CASSHRTGELFF. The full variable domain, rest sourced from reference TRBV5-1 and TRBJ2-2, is KAGVTQTPRYLIKTRGQQVTLSCSPISGHRSVSWYQQTPGQGLQFLFEYFSETQRNKGNFPGRFSGRQFSNSRSEMNVSTLELGDSALYLCASSHRTGELFFGEGSRLTVL.

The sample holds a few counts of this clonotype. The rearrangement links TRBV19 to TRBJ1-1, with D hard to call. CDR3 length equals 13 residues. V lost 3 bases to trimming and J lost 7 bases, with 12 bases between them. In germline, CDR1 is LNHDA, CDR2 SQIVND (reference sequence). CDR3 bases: TGTGCCAGTAGTATGAGGCTTAGGATTGAAGCTTTCTTT. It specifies CASSMRLRIEAFF.

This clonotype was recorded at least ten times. The CDR3 is CASSYSPGGFEAFF. CDR3 nucleotide sequence: TGTGCCAGCAGTTACAGTCCAGGGGGCTTTGAAGCTTTCTTT. The rearrangement links TRBV6-5 to TRBJ1-1; 8 bases are a match to TRBD1. The V gene's germline CDR1 is MNHEY and CDR2 SVGAGI. The CDR3 is 14 residues long. V dropped 2 bases and J dropped 7; count of bases not matched to a gene: 6.

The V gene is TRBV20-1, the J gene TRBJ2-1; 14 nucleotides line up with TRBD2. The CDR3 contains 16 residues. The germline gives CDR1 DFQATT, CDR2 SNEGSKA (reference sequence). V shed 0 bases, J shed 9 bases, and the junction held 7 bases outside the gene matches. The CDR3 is CSARDGLGLAGVEQFF. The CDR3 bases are TGCAGTGCTAGAGATGGATTGGGACTAGCGGGAGTTGAGCAGTTCTTC.

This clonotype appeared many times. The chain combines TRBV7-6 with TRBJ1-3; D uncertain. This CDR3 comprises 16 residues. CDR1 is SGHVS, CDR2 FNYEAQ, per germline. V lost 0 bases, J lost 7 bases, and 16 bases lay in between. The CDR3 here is CASSLAQGPPSNTIYF. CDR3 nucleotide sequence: TGTGCCAGCAGCTTAGCTCAAGGACCCCCGTCTAACACCATATATTTT.

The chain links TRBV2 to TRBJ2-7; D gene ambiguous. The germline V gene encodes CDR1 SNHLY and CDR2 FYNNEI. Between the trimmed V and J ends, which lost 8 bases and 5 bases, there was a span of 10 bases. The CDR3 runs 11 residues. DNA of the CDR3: TGTGCCAGCGAGTATTATCACGAGCAGTACTTC. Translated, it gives CASEYYHEQYF.

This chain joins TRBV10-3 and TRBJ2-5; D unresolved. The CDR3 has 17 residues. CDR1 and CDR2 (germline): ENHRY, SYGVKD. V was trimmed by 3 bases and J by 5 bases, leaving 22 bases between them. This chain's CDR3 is CAISDVGGHTVRETQYF. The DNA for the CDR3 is TGTGCCATCAGTGATGTAGGTGGTCACACTGTGCGGGAGACCCAGTACTTC.

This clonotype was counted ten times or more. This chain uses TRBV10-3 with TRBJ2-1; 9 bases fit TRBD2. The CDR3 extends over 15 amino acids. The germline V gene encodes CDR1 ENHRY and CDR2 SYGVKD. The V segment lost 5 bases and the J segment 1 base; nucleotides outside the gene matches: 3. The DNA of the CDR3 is TGTGCCATCAGTTATAGCGGGGGATCCTACAATGAGCAGTTCTTC. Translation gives CAISYSGGSYNEQFF.

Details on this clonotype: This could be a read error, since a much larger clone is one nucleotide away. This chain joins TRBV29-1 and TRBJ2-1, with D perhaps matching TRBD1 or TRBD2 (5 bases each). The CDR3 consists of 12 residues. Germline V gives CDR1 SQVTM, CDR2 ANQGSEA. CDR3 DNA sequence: TGCAGCGTTGAGAGGGGATACAATGATCAGTTCTTC. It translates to CSVERGYNDQFF.

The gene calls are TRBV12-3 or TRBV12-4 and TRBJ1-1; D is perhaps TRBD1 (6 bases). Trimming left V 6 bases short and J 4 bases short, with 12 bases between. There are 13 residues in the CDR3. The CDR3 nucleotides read TGTGCCAGCAGCTCTCAGGGGCCCACTGAAGCTTTCTTT. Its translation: CASSSQGPTEAFF.

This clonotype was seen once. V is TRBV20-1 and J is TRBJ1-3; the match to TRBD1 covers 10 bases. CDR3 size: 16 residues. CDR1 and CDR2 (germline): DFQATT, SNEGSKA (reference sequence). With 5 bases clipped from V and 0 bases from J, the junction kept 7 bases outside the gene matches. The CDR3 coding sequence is TGCAGTGCTTCCGGGACAGGGGCCCGCTCTGGAAACACCATATATTTT. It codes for CSASGTGARSGNTIYF.

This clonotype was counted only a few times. This CDR3 is CSVGDSYSNQPQHF. CDR3 sequence (DNA): TGCAGCGTTGGTGACAGTTATAGCAATCAGCCCCAGCATTTT. V gene TRBV29-1 combines with J gene TRBJ1-5, with D maybe TRBD1 (5 bases). The CDR3 covers 14 residues. Trimming removed 4 bases from V and 0 bases from J, with 10 bases in between. The germline CDR1 and CDR2 sequences are SQVTM and ANQGSEA.

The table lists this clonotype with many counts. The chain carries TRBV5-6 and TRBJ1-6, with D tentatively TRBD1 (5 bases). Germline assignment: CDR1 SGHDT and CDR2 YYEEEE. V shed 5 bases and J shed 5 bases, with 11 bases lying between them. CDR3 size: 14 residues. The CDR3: CASRVGRHNSPLHF. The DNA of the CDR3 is TGTGCCAGCAGGGTGGGACGGCATAATTCACCCCTCCACTTT.

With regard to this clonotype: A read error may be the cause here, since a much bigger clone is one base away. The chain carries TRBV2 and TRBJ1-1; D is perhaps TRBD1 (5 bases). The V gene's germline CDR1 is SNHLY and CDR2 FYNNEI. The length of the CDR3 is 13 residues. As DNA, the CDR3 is TGTGCCATCAGTGTAGAGGGAGACAGCGGAGCTTTCTTT. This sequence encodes CAISVEGDSGAFF.

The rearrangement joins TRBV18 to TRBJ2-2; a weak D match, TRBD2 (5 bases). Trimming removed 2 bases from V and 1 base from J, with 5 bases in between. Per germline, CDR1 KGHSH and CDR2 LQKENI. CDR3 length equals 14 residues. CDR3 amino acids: CASSPAGNTGELFF. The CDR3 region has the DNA TGTGCCAGCTCACCAGCGGGGAACACCGGGGAGCTGTTTTTT.

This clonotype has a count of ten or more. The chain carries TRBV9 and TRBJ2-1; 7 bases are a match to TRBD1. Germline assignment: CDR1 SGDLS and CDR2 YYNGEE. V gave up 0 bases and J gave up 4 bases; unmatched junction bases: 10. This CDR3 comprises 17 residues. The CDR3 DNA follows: TGTGCCAGCAGCGTAGGCCGAAGGGGGACAGTTTACAATGAGCAGTTCTTC. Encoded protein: CASSVGRRGTVYNEQFF.

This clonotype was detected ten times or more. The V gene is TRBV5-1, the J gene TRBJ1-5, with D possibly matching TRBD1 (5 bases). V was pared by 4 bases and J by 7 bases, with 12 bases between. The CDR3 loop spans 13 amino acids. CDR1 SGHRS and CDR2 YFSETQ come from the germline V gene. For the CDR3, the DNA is TGCGCCAGCAGCGACAGAGTGGGCCAGCCCCAGCATTTT. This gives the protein CASSDRVGQPQHF.